The clone carrying this T cell receptor beta chain was recorded a few times. This sample is drawn from a study of blood T cell repertoires in COVID-19. Study in general: T cells, B-cell-depleted T cells, or PBMCs supplied cDNA or gDNA.

Only in-frame clones appear in the TCRdb table, and some are missing; sequencing was by immunoSEQ multiplex PCR. The sample lists 95,000 to 150,000 clones; 70% to 90% were seen once. Germline lookup yields CDR1 DFQATT and CDR2 SNEGSKA (reference sequence). Between the trimmed V and J ends, which lost 4 bases and 5 bases, there was a span of 8 bases. The CDR3 spans 11 residues. This TCR was sampled from a woman between 45 and 60 years old with acute or convalescent COVID-19. This chain joins TRBV20-1 and TRBJ1-1; D gene unclear. Material: peripheral blood. CDR3 coding DNA: TGCAGTGCTACCAGGCAGACTGAAGCTTTCTTT. Translating it yields CSATRQTEAFF.